This T cell receptor beta chain was obtained from a study of T cells after yellow fever vaccination. Overall study findings and caveats: Booster samples showed a return of most primary-vaccination clones (around 96% CD4, 88% CD8).

This CDR3 region has 15 residues. In germline, CDR1 is SGHRS, CDR2 YFSETQ. Unmatched junction bases numbered 7, after V lost 4 bases and J lost 7 bases. Turning to this clonotype: The target antigen is unknown.

Synthesis of TCR cDNA relied on 5'RACE template switching, which attached a universal primer site and UMIs. TCRdb processed the 5' RACE reads anew with MiXCR; each CDR3 protein has one entry. This sample has around 530,000 distinct CDR3 sequences, with roughly 17% found just once. V is TRBV5-1 and J is TRBJ2-2; 10 nucleotides agree with TRBD1. The sequenced sample was PBMCs, obtained roughly 5 days after the first yellow fever vaccination. The receptor was derived from a young man who received the YFV17D yellow fever vaccine. The CDR3 region is CASSRGQGVGGELFF. CDR3 DNA: TGCGCCAGCAGCCGCGGACAGGGGGTCGGCGGGGAGCTGTTTTTT.